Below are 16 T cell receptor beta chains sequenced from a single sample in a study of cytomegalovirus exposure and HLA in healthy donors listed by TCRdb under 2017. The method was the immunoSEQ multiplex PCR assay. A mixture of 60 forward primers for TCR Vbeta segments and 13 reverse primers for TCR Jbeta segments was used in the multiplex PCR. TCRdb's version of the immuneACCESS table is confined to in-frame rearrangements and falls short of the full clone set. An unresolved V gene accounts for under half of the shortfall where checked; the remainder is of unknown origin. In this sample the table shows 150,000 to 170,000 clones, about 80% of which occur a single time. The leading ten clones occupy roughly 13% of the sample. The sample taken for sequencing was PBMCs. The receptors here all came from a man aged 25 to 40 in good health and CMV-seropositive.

The CDR3 sequence is CASSTHRGIRETQYF. The CDR3 DNA follows: TGTGCCAGCAGTACACACAGGGGGATCCGGGAGACCCAGTACTTC. This sequence joins TRBV28 and TRBJ2-5, with 8 bases identical to TRBD1. Unmatched junction bases numbered 10, after V lost 5 bases and J lost 5 bases. The CDR3 totals 15 residues. Germline CDR1 MDHEN, CDR2 SYDVKM.

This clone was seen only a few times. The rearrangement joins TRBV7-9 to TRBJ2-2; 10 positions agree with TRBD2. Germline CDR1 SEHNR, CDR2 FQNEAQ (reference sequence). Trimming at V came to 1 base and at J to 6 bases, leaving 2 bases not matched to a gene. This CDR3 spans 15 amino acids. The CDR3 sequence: CASSLVLAGPGELFF. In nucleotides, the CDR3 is TGTGCCAGCAGCTTAGTACTAGCGGGACCCGGGGAGCTGTTTTTT.

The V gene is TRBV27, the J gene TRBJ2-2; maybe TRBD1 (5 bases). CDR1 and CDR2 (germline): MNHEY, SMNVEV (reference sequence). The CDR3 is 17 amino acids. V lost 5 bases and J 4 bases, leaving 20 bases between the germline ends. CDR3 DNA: TGTGCCAGCAGTCCCCCAAATCCAGGGATGGGCACCGGGGAGCTGTTTTTT. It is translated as CASSPPNPGMGTGELFF.

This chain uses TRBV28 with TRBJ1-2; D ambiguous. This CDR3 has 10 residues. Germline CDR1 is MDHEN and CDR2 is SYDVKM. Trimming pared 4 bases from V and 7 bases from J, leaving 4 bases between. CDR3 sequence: CASSSGGYTF. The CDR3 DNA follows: TGTGCCAGCAGTTCCGGTGGCTACACCTTC.

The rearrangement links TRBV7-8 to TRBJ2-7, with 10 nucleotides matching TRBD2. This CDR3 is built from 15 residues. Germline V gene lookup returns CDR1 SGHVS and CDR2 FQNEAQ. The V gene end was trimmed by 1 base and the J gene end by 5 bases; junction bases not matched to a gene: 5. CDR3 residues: CASSLVVGTSDEQYF. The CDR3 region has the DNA TGTGCCAGCAGCTTAGTAGTGGGGACTAGCGACGAGCAGTACTTC.

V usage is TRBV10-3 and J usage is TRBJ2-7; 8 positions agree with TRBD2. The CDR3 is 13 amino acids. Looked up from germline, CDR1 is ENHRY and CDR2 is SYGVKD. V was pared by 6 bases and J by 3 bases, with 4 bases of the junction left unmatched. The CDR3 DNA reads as TGTGCCATCAGGACAGCGGGAGTCTACGAGCAGTACTTC. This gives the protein CAIRTAGVYEQYF.

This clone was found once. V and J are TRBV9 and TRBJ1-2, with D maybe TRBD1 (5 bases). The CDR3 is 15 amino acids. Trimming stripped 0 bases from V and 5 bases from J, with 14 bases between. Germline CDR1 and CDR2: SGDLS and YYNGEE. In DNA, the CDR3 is TGTGCCAGCAGCGTAGGATCGGGGGGGGGATATGGCTACACCTTC. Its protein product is CASSVGSGGGYGYTF.

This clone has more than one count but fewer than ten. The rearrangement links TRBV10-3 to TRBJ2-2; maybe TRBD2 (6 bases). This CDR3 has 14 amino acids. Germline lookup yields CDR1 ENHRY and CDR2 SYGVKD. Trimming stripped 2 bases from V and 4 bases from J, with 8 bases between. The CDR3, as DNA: TGTGCCATCAGTGAGCGGGAGTCCACCGGGGAGCTGTTTTTT. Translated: CAISERESTGELFF.

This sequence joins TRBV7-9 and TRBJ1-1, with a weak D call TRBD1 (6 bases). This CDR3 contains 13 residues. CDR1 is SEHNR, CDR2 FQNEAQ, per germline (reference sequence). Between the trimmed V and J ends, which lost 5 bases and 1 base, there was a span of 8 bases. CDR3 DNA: TGTGCCAGCAGCACGACAGGGAACACTGAAGCTTTCTTT. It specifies CASSTTGNTEAFF.

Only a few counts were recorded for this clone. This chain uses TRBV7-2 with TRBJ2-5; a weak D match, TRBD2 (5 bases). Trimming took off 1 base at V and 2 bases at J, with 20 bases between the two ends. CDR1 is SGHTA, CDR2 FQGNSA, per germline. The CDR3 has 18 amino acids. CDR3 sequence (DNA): TGTGCCAGCAGCTTAGTAGGTTTAGCTGGAGGCCTACAAGAGACCCAGTACTTC. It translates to CASSLVGLAGGLQETQYF.

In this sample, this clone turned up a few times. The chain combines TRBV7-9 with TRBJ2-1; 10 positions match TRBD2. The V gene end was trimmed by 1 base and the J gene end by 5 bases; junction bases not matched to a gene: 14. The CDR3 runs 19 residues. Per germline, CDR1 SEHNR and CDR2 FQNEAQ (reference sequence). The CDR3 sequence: CASSLGGLAGVLRDNEQFF. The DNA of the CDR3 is TGTGCCAGCAGCTTAGGGGGGCTAGCGGGAGTCCTTCGCGACAATGAGCAGTTCTTC.

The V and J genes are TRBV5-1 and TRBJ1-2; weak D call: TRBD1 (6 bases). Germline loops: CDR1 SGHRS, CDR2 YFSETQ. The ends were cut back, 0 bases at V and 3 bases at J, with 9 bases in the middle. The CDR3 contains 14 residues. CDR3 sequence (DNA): TGCGCCAGCAGCTTGGAGGGGGAAGACTATGGCTACACCTTC. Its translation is CASSLEGEDYGYTF.

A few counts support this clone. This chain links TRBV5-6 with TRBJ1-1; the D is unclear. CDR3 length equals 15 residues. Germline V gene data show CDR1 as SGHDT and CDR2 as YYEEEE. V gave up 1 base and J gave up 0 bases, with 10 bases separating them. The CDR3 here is CASSLFGEMNTEAFF. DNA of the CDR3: TGTGCCAGCAGCTTGTTCGGAGAGATGAACACTGAAGCTTTCTTT.

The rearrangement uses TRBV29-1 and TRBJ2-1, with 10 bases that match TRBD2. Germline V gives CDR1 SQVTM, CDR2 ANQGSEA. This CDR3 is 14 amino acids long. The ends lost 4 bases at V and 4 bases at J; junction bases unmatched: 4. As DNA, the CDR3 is TGCAGCGTTGTACTAGCGGGACAGTACAATGAGCAGTTCTTC. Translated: CSVVLAGQYNEQFF.

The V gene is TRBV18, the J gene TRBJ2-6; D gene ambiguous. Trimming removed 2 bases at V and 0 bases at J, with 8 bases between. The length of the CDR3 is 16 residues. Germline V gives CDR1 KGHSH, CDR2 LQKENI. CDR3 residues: CASSPNTLSGANVLTF. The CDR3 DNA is TGTGCCAGCTCACCAAACACCCTCTCTGGGGCCAACGTCCTGACTTTC.

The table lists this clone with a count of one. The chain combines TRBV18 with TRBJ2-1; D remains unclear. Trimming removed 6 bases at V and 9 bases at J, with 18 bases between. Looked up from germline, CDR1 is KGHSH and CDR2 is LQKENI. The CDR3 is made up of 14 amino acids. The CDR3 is CASSPSPEAGEQFF. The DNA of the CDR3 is TGTGCCAGCTCCCCTTCCCCGGAAGCAGGTGAGCAGTTCTTC. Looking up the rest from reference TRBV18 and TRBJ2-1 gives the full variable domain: NAGVMQNPRHLVRRRGQEARLRCSPMKGHSHVYWYRQLPEEGLKFMVYLQKENIIDESGMPKERFSAEFPKEGPSILRIQQVVRGDSAAYFCASSPSPEAGEQFFGPGTRLTVL.